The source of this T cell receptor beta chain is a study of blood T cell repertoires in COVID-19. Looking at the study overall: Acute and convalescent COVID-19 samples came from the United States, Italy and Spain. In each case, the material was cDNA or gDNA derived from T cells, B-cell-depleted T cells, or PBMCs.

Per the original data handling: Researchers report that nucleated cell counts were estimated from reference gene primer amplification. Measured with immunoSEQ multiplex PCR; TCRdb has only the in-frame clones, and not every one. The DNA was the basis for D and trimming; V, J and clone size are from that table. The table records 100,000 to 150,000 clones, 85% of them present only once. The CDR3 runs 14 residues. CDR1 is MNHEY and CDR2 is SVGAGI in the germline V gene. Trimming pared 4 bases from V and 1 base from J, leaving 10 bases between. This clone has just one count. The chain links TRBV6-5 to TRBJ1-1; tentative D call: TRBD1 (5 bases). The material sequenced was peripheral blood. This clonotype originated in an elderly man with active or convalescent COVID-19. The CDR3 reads CASSLHRRNTEAFF. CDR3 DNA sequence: TGTGCCAGCAGTTTACACAGGAGGAACACTGAAGCTTTCTTT.